The entry that follows covers one T cell receptor beta chain sequence. The specificity of this receptor is unknown. It has no much larger one-base neighbor in the sample; base qualities were not kept. At diagnosis, peripheral blood, uninvolved tumor-adjacent lung and tumor were collected and were preserved as a mix of fresh-frozen and FFPE material. Based on the germline V gene, the CDR1 and CDR2 sequences are SGHNT and YENEEA. The CDR3 runs 15 amino acids, cysteine and phenylalanine included. The read is trimmed to its CDR3 DNA, 45 bases read in frame from base 1. V trim: 6 bases; J trim: 0 bases; unmatched bases: 5. These data originate in a study of T cells in localized non-small cell lung cancer (dated by TCRdb to the early 2020s). Describing the broader study: Comparing tumors with uninvolved tumor-adjacent lungs, the study looked at the T cell repertoires of hundreds of patients with early-stage NSCLC. The cohort consisted of 236 treatment-naive NSCLC patients whose localized lung tumors had been resected. NSCLC patients had a mean age of roughly 66 years, and 129 were male and over 85 female. Points the paper makes about the study in general: Uninvolved tumor-adjacent lung showed the highest T cell clonality, higher than tumor, which suggests more focused antigenic responses in the adjacent lung. Longer overall survival was associated with higher T cell density in blood, whereas shorter survival was associated with higher clonality in adjacent lung. Because the study design was exploratory, TCR variables were selected using unadjusted p-values without false-discovery rate correction. Of the top 100 tumor clones, a median of about 53 were detected in paired uninvolved adjacent lung; approximately 30 were also among that lung's top 100. Because multi-region tumor sequencing was not done, intratumor heterogeneity could not be ruled out.

The immunoSEQ Assay was used to sequence TCR beta CDR3 regions from DNA. The original methods were these. T cell density was computed as TCR beta template counts normalized to usable DNA estimated by amplifying housekeeping genes. Richness was estimated with the preseqR package, extrapolating to 400,000 templates for PBMC samples and 120,000 templates for tissue samples. Clonality was defined by subtracting Pielou's evenness from one. To identify tissue-enriched TCRs, differential abundance testing was run on productive amino-acid clonotypes with a minimum total count of 5 and an alpha of 0.1. The Jaccard Index and the Morisita Overlap Index were used to measure how much the repertoires overlapped between compartments. TCR beta CDR3s were clustered by GLIPH together with public tetramer-defined viral CDR3s, and at least three viral sequences plus V-gene enrichment were required for viral motifs. The table comes from immuneACCESS by way of TCRdb, which keeps in-frame sequences with V and J called. Part of the clones is missing from these tables; in studies checked, under half for an unresolved V gene and the rest for unknown reasons. Clone size and the V and J calls come from that table; the DNA yielded D and trimming. The sample table shows roughly 7,000 clones, and 23% are seen once. Roughly 3.6% of the sample is held by the ten biggest clonotypes.

The source is a man between 40 and 70 years old with stage III squamous cell lung carcinoma. This receptor chain uses TRBV11-3 and TRBJ2-7, and 10 junctional nucleotides match TRBD1. The starting material was lung tumor tissue, obtained before any cancer treatment. Here is the DNA: TGTGCCAGCAGAGTGACAGGGGGCGACTCCTACGAGCAGTACTTC. Translated, this gives CASRVTGGDSYEQYF.